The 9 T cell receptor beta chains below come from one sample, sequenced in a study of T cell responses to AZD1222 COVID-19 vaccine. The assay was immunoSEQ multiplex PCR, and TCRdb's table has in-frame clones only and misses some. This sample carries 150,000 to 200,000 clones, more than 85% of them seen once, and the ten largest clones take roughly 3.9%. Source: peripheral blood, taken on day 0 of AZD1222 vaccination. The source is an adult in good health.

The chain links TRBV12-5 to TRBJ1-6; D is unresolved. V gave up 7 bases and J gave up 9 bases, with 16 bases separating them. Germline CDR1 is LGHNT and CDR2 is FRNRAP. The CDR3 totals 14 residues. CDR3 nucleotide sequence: TGTGCTAGTGCCCCCGCGGGGTTGAGTTCACCCCTCCACTTT. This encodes CASAPAGLSSPLHF.

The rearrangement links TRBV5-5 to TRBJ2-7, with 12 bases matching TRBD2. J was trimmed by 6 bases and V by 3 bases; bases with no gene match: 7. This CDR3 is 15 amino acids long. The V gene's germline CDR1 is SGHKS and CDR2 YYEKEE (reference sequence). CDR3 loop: CASSSRLAGVAEQYF. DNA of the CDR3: TGTGCCAGCAGCTCTCGACTAGCGGGAGTCGCCGAGCAGTACTTC.

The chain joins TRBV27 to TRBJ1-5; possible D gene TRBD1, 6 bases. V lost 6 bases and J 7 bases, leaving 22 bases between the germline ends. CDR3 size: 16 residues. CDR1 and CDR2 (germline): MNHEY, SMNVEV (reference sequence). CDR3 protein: CASSQIRGGANQPQHF. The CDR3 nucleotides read TGTGCCAGCAGCCAAATACGGGGGGGGGCCAACCAGCCCCAGCATTTT.

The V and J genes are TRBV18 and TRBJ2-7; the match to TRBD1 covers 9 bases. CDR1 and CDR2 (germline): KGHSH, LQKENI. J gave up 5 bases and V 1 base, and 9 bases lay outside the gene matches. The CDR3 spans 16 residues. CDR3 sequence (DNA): TGTGCCAGCTCACCACTCAAAGGGACAGGGTACGACGAGCAGTACTTC. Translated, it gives CASSPLKGTGYDEQYF.

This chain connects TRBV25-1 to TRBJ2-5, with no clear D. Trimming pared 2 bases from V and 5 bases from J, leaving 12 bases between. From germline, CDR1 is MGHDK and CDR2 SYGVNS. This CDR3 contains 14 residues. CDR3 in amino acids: CASSEPGPRETQYF. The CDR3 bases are TGTGCCAGCAGTGAACCAGGTCCGCGTGAGACCCAGTACTTC.

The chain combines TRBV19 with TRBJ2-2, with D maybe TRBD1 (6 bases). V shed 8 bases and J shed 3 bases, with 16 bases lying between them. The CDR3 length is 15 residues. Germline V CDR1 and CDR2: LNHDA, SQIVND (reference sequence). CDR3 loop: CASQIQGTYTGELFF. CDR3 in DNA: TGTGCCAGTCAGATCCAGGGGACGTACACCGGGGAGCTGTTTTTT.

CDR3 in amino acids: CSARGRYEQYF. CDR3 DNA: TGCAGTGCCCGGGGACGGTACGAGCAGTACTTC. V usage is TRBV20-1 and J usage is TRBJ2-7; D possibly uses TRBD1 or TRBD2 (5 bases each). V lost 6 bases, J lost 4 bases, and 10 bases lay in between. The CDR3 is 11 residues long. Germline V gene lookup returns CDR1 DFQATT and CDR2 SNEGSKA (reference sequence).

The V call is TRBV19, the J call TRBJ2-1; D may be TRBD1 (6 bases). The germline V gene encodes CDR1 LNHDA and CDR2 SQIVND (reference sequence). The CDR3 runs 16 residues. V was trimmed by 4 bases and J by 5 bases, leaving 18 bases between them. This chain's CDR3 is CASSTRTVSPNNEQFF. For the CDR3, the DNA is TGTGCCAGTAGTACAAGGACAGTGAGTCCTAACAATGAGCAGTTCTTC.

In DNA form, the CDR3 reads TGCGCCAGCAGTGAGTCGGGATCCTACAATGAGCAGTTCTTC. Amino acids: CASSESGSYNEQFF. The rearrangement links TRBV10-1 to TRBJ2-1; D is unresolved. Trimming shortened V by 0 bases and J by 1 base, and 4 bases separated the two germline ends. CDR3 length: 14 amino acids. Germline CDR1 WNHNN, CDR2 SYGVQD (reference sequence).